The rows below give T cell receptor beta chains drawn from one sample of a study of human T cells and chemical hapten exposure. TCRdb re-called the RACE reads with MiXCR, one entry per CDR3 protein. The sample lists about 89,000 distinct CDR3 sequences; roughly a tenth were seen once. The source was whole blood, collected in connection with sensitization to the hapten diphenylcyclopropenone (DPC). The receptors were sampled from a woman aged 60-75 years with alopecia areata. Some clones in this sample may be carry-over from other donors' samples. The CDR3 runs from the conserved cysteine through the conserved F or W. The order of the fields is J gene, CDR3 length, clone size, V gene, D gene, CDR3 DNA, CDR3 protein. A D gene is named only where the DNA matches it firmly. The size field is filled for only some rows; it gives once, few, many or a size class.

>TRBJ2-5|15|few|TRBV7-7|-
TGTGCTAGCAGCTTAGCGCGAAGTCCCCAAGAGACCCAGTACTTC
CASSLARSPQETQYF
>TRBJ2-5|14|many|TRBV19|-
TGTGCCAGTAGTATTGGGGGGGCCGGGGAGACCCAGTACTTC
CASSIGGAGETQYF
>TRBJ1-2|13|few|TRBV6-5|-
TGTGCCAGCAGTTACGACAGGAACTATGGCTACACCTTC
CASSYDRNYGYTF
>TRBJ2-5|16|-|TRBV7-9|-
TGTGCCAGCAGCCAGGATGGGACATCGGTGAGGGAGACCCAGTACTTC
CASSQDGTSVRETQYF
>TRBJ1-1|16|many|TRBV5-4|TRBD1
TGTGCCAGCAGCCCCTGGACAGGGGAGGGTGTAACTGAAGCTTTCTTT
CASSPWTGEGVTEAFF
>TRBJ1-1|14|many|TRBV6-6|TRBD1
TGTGCCAGCAGTTACGGACAGGGGGGGACTGAAGCTTTCTTT
CASSYGQGGTEAFF
>TRBJ2-1|15|many|TRBV5-1|TRBD1
TGCGCCAGCCGACAGGGGGACGGGGGTTACAATGAGCAGTTCTTC
CASRQGDGGYNEQFF
>TRBJ2-3|18|-|TRBV7-3|-
TGTGCCAGCAGCCCACTCCGAGGTGGGCGGACGAGCACAGATACGCAGTATTTT
CASSPLRGGRTSTDTQYF
>TRBJ2-2|15|-|TRBV28|TRBD1
TGTGCCAGCCTCGGGACAGGGGATGGTAGCGGGGAGCTGTTTTTT
CASLGTGDGSGELFF
>TRBJ2-3|16|many|TRBV4-1|-
TGCGCCAGCAGCCAAATAAACCTCTTATACACAGATACGCAGTATTTT
CASSQINLLYTDTQYF
>TRBJ1-6|15|many|TRBV5-5|-
TGTGCCAGCAGCTTGTGGAACTCCTATAATTCACCCCTCCACTTT
CASSLWNSYNSPLHF
>TRBJ2-3|14|many|TRBV27|-
TGTGCCAGCAGTTCTCCCACAGGCACAGATACGCAGTATTTT
CASSSPTGTDTQYF
>TRBJ1-6|13|many|TRBV30|-
TGTGCCTGGAGTGCGGGTCGCAATTCACCCCTCCACTTT
CAWSAGRNSPLHF
>TRBJ2-1|13|-|TRBV19|TRBD1
TGTGCCAGTAGTCCACAGGGGTTCGATGAGCAGTTCTTC
CASSPQGFDEQFF
>TRBJ1-5|16|many|TRBV20-1|TRBD1
TGCAGTGCCACACGCATAGGAGGGACAGGGGGTCAGCCCCAGCATTTT
CSATRIGGTGGQPQHF
>TRBJ1-1|14|-|TRBV7-9|-
TGTGCCAGCAGCTTATCAACACAGGCCCTGCGAGCTTTCTTT
CASSLSTQALRAFF
>TRBJ2-7|15|few|TRBV12-3/TRBV12-4|TRBD1
TGTGCCAGCGGGTCCTCATCAACAGGGACAGTTGAGCAGTACTTC
CASGSSSTGTVEQYF
>TRBJ2-7|15|few|TRBV7-8|-
TGTGCCAGCAGCTTAGAGGGGGGACGATTCTACGAGCAGTACTTC
CASSLEGGRFYEQYF
>TRBJ2-7|13|few|TRBV18|-
TGTGCCAGCTCACCCCCGGGCCCGAACGAGCAGTACTTC
CASSPPGPNEQYF
>TRBJ1-1|14|many|TRBV11-3|TRBD1
TGTGCCAGCAGCGCGAGACAGGGGGCGTCTGAAGCTTTCTTT
CASSARQGASEAFF
>TRBJ2-2|15|-|TRBV6-6|TRBD2
TGTGCCAGCAACACACTAGCGGGGGTCGCCGGGGAGCTGTTTTTT
CASNTLAGVAGELFF
>TRBJ1-2|13|-|TRBV18|-
TGTGCCAGCTCACCACCGAGCAGCTATGGCTACACCTTC
CASSPPSSYGYTF
>TRBJ1-5|12|-|TRBV25-1|-
TGTGCCAGCAGGGAGCACGATCAGCCCCAGCATTTT
CASREHDQPQHF
>TRBJ1-1|15|-|TRBV6-1|-
TGTGCCAGCAGCATGGTTCGGACAACGAACACTGAAGCTTTCTTT
CASSMVRTTNTEAFF
>TRBJ1-1|16|many|TRBV20-1|TRBD1
TGCAGTGCTAGAGATCCGAGAAGGGGGCAAGGTACTGAAGCTTTCTTT
CSARDPRRGQGTEAFF
>TRBJ1-4|18|many|TRBV6-2/TRBV6-3|-
TGTGCCAGCAGTCGAGAGACAGGACGTCCTGCGGCTAATGAAAAACTGTTTTTT
CASSRETGRPAANEKLFF
>TRBJ2-1|16|-|TRBV7-9|TRBD2
TGTGCCAGCAGCGGGACTAGCGGGGGATATTACAATGAGCAGTTCTTC
CASSGTSGGYYNEQFF
>TRBJ1-1|18|-|TRBV19|-
TGTGCCAGTAGTATCGGGTGGGGTAGACCTTCCATGAACACTGAAGCTTTCTTT
CASSIGWGRPSMNTEAFF
>TRBJ1-4|15|few|TRBV6-5|-
TGTGCCAGCAGTTACTCGGGGGCTAAGAATGAAAAACTGTTTTTT
CASSYSGAKNEKLFF
>TRBJ2-7|11|few|TRBV3-1|-
TGTGCCAGCAGCCAATTGGGCGAGCAGTACTTC
CASSQLGEQYF
>TRBJ2-1|15|few|TRBV3-1|TRBD1
TGTGCCAGCAGCCCGCTCGGGACAGTTCACAATGAGCAGTTCTTC
CASSPLGTVHNEQFF
>TRBJ2-2|15|few|TRBV6-1|-
TGTGCCAGCACCCCGGGTCAAACGAACACCGGGGAGCTGTTTTTT
CASTPGQTNTGELFF
>TRBJ1-1|15|few|TRBV3-1|TRBD1
TGTGCCAGCAGCCTCCTAACAGGGGGGGGCACTGAAGCTTTCTTT
CASSLLTGGGTEAFF
>TRBJ2-3|18|-|TRBV27|TRBD1
TGTGCCAGCAGTTTATCGAGGACAGGGGAGACGGGCACAGATACGCAGTATTTT
CASSLSRTGETGTDTQYF
>TRBJ1-5|14|many|TRBV27|TRBD1
TGTGCCAGGTATTTCAGGGGGCCGGATCAGCCCCAGCATTTT
CARYFRGPDQPQHF
>TRBJ2-7|15|many|TRBV4-1|-
TGCGCCAGCCAACTCGGACCCGACAGCGCCTACGAGCAGTACTTC
CASQLGPDSAYEQYF
>TRBJ2-6|14|few|TRBV12-3/TRBV12-4|-
TGTGCCAGCAGCTCAGGGGTTGGGGCCAACGTCCTGACTTTC
CASSSGVGANVLTF
>TRBJ2-3|15|many|TRBV6-5|TRBD2
TGTGCCGTAACTAGCGGGGGGGCTGGCACAGATACGCAGTATTTT
CAVTSGGAGTDTQYF
>TRBJ1-2|15|many|TRBV7-9|TRBD1
TGTGCCAGCAGGCCCGGACAGGGGTCGACCTATGGCTACACCTTC
CASRPGQGSTYGYTF
>TRBJ1-5|16|many|TRBV2|-
TGTGCCAGCAGTGAACTGTTCGGGGTTAGCAATCAGCCCCAGCATTTT
CASSELFGVSNQPQHF
>TRBJ2-3|12|-|TRBV24-1|-
TGTGCCACCAGTGATGACTTAGATACGCAGTATTTT
CATSDDLDTQYF
>TRBJ1-1|12|few|TRBV29-1|-
TGCAGCGCCCAGGACAGTCACACTGAAGCTTTCTTT
CSAQDSHTEAFF
>TRBJ1-5|14|few|TRBV7-9|-
TGTGCCAGCAGCTTGTTAGGGGGCAATCAGCCCCAGCATTTT
CASSLLGGNQPQHF
>TRBJ2-3|16|many|TRBV3-1|TRBD2
TGTGCCAGCAGCCGAGCCTCTCGTCCCGGGACTAGCGGGCAGTATTTT
CASSRASRPGTSGQYF
>TRBJ2-7|15|-|TRBV19|TRBD1
TGTGCCAGTAGTATGCAAGGACAGGGTCGCTACGAGCAGTACTTC
CASSMQGQGRYEQYF
>TRBJ2-5|15|-|TRBV19|TRBD2
TGTGCCAGTAGTCCGAGTTGGCGGGGGCAAGAGACCCAGTACTTC
CASSPSWRGQETQYF
>TRBJ2-5|15|-|TRBV5-5|-
TGTGCCAGCAGCTTGGACGCGACTCTTCAAGAGACCCAGTACTTC
CASSLDATLQETQYF
>TRBJ2-7|14|few|TRBV12-3/TRBV12-4|TRBD2
TGTGCCAGCACCCTAGCGGGGGGTACCTACGAGCAGTACTTC
CASTLAGGTYEQYF
>TRBJ1-1|15|once|TRBV18|-
TGTGCCAGCTCACCAGTGGGGTCCAGGAACACTGAAGCTTTCTTT
CASSPVGSRNTEAFF
>TRBJ2-3|12|-|TRBV9|TRBD1
TGTGCCAGCGGACAGGGTGAGGATACGCAGTATTTT
CASGQGEDTQYF
>TRBJ2-7|14|-|TRBV5-1|TRBD2
TGCGCCAGCAGCTGGCACGGACTAGCCCCCGAGCAGTACTTC
CASSWHGLAPEQYF
>TRBJ1-6|15|-|TRBV5-6|-
TGTGCCAGCAGCTTGCCCGGGGAATATAATTCACCCCTCCACTTT
CASSLPGEYNSPLHF